This is a list of T cell receptor beta chains from one sample in a study of T cell responses to AZD1222 COVID-19 vaccine. Here immunoSEQ multiplex PCR was the method, and the copy in TCRdb shows in-frame clones only, minus some. The sample records roughly 200,000 clones, almost 95% being singletons. The material was peripheral blood, obtained on day 0 of AZD1222 vaccination. The receptors were gathered from an adult in good health. The CDR3 runs from the conserved cysteine through the conserved F or W. The D gene is left open where the match is weak.

TGTGCCAGCAGCCCGGGACTAGCGGGATTCACAGATACGCAGTATTTT CASSPGLAGFTDTQYF TRBD2 TRBJ2-3 TRBV7-3
TGTGCCCCCGGGACAGGGGACACCGGGGAGCTGTTTTTT CAPGTGDTGELFF TRBD1 TRBJ2-2 TRBV2
TGTGCCACCAGCAGAGTGGGTCGGGAAAAACTGTTTTTT CATSRVGREKLFF - TRBJ1-4 TRBV15
TGTGCCATGAGGATGGGACAGGCAGATACGCAGTATTTT CAMRMGQADTQYF TRBD1 TRBJ2-3 TRBV10-3
TGTGCCAGCACCCAGGGGCCTGCCTATGGCTACACCTTC CASTQGPAYGYTF - TRBJ1-2 TRBV27
TGTGCCAGCAGTGAATATGACAGGGACTATGGCTACACCTTC CASSEYDRDYGYTF TRBD1 TRBJ1-2 TRBV25-1
TGTGCCAGCAGCTCCCTCGGGGCTCAGTACTTC CASSSLGAQYF - TRBJ2-4 TRBV5-6
TGTGCCAGCAGCTCTACCGGGGAGCTGTTTTTT CASSSTGELFF - TRBJ2-2 TRBV7-3
TGCAGCGACGAACAGGGGGCGAGGACTGAAGCTTTCTTT CSDEQGARTEAFF TRBD1 TRBJ1-1 TRBV29-1
TGTGCCAGCAGTTACTCTCAGCGCAGGGGGCGGACCGGGGAGCTGTTTTTT CASSYSQRRGRTGELFF TRBD1 TRBJ2-2 TRBV2
TGTGCCAGTAGTATAGAACGAAATCAGCCCCAGCATTTT CASSIERNQPQHF - TRBJ1-5 TRBV19
TGTGCCAGCAGGGGGACGTACAATCAGCCCCAGCATTTT CASRGTYNQPQHF - TRBJ1-5 TRBV6-5
TGTGCCAGCTCCCTGGGGCCCTGGTCGAAGCTCGATGGCTACACCTTC CASSLGPWSKLDGYTF - TRBJ1-2 TRBV28
TGTGCCAGCAGCTCCTCCCCTGGAAACACCATATATTTT CASSSSPGNTIYF - TRBJ1-3 TRBV9
TGTGCCAGCAGCTCTGGACTAGCGGGGGTACCCTACGAGCAGTACTTC CASSSGLAGVPYEQYF TRBD2 TRBJ2-7 TRBV13
TGTGCCAGCAGCCAAGTTTTAAAACCGGGACAGCAAAGCTCCTACGAGCAGTACTTC CASSQVLKPGQQSSYEQYF TRBD1 TRBJ2-7 TRBV28
TGTGCCAGCAGTGAACGACTAGCGGGGCCTCAGTACTTC CASSERLAGPQYF TRBD2 TRBJ2-7 TRBV2
TGTGCCAGCAGCTTGGCCGGGGGGGATACGCAGTATTTT CASSLAGGDTQYF TRBD2 TRBJ2-3 TRBV5-4
TGTGCCAGCAGCGTCCCGGACAGTCGCTACACCTTC CASSVPDSRYTF - TRBJ1-2 TRBV7-9
TGTGCCAGCAGTAACACAGTAAACACTGAAGCTTTCTTT CASSNTVNTEAFF - TRBJ1-1 TRBV6-5
TGTGCCAGCAGCCAAGAGGGATGGGGTGGCGATGGCTACACCTTC CASSQEGWGGDGYTF - TRBJ1-2 TRBV14
TGCGCCAGCAGCCAAGATAAGGGCACTTATAATTCACCCCTCCACTTT CASSQDKGTYNSPLHF - TRBJ1-6 TRBV4-1
TGTGCCAGCAGTTACTCGATTCTATCCTACGAGCAGTACTTC CASSYSILSYEQYF - TRBJ2-7 TRBV6-6
TGCAGCGTTGCGGGGCAGGGCCGAAGCTCCTACAATGAGCAGTTCTTC CSVAGQGRSSYNEQFF - TRBJ2-1 TRBV29-1
TGTGCCAGCAGCACCCGGGACTATTCGGCCTACAATGAGCAGTTCTTC CASSTRDYSAYNEQFF TRBD2 TRBJ2-1 TRBV9
TGTGCCAGCAGTTTGGCTTGGGGGGCTATGGACGAGCAGTACTTC CASSLAWGAMDEQYF - TRBJ2-7 TRBV28
TGTGCCAGCTCACCATCCCCGGGGGGCGCCTACGAGCAGTACTTC CASSPSPGGAYEQYF - TRBJ2-7 TRBV18
TGTGCCAGTAGTATAGTGGGGGACGGAGCGGGCTACACCTTC CASSIVGDGAGYTF - TRBJ1-2 TRBV19
TGTGCCAGCAGTCCCCTCCCGGATAATGAGCAGTTCTTC CASSPLPDNEQFF - TRBJ2-1 TRBV6-5